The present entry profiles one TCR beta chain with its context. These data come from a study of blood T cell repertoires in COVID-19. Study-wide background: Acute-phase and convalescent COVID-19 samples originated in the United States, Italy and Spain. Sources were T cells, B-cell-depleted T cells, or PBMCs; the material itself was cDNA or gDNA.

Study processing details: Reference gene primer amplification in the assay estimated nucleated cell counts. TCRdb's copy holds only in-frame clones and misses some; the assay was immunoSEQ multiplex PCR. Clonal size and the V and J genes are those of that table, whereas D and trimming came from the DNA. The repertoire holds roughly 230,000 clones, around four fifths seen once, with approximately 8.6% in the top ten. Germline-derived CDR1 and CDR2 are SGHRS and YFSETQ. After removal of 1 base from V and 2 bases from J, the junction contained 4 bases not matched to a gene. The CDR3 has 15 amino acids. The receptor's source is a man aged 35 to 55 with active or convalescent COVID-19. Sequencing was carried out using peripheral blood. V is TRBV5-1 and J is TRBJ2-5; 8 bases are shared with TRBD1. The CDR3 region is CASSLPQGGQETQYF. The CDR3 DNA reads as TGCGCCAGCAGCTTGCCACAGGGGGGACAAGAGACCCAGTACTTC. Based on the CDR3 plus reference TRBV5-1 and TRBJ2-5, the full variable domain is KAGVTQTPRYLIKTRGQQVTLSCSPISGHRSVSWYQQTPGQGLQFLFEYFSETQRNKGNFPGRFSGRQFSNSRSEMNVSTLELGDSALYLCASSLPQGGQETQYFGPGTRLLVL.